This TCR beta chain derives from a study of T cell responses to AZD1222 COVID-19 vaccine. Repertoires were generated with immunoSEQ multiplex PCR, while TCRdb's copy carries only in-frame clones and drops some. The sample consists of about 100,000 clones, about 86% of them appearing once. V shed 4 bases, J shed 6 bases, and the junction held 9 bases outside the gene matches. The germline gives CDR1 ENHRY, CDR2 SYGVKD. The CDR3 contains 15 residues. This TCR was sampled from an adult in good health. The specimen was peripheral blood, collected on day 0 of AZD1222 vaccination. V gene TRBV10-3 combines with J gene TRBJ2-1; 7 bases fit TRBD2. The CDR3 sequence: CAISGGTIGLNEQFF. In DNA, the CDR3 is TGTGCCATCAGTGGTGGGACTATTGGGCTCAATGAGCAGTTCTTC.